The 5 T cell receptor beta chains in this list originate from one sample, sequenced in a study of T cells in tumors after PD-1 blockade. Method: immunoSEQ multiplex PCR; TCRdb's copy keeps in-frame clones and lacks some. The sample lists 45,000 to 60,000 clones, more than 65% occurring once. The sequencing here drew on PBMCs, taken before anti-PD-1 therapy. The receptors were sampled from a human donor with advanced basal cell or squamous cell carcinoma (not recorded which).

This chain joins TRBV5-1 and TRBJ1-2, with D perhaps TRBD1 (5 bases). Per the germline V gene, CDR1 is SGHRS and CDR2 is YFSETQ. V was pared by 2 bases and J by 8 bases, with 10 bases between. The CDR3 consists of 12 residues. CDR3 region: CASSFEGRGYTF. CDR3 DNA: TGCGCCAGCAGCTTCGAGGGGAGGGGCTACACCTTC.

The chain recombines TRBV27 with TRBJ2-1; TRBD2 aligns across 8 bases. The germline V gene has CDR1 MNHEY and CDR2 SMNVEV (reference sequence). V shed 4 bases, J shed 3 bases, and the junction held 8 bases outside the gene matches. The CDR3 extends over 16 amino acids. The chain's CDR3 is CASSSGSGIYYNEQFF. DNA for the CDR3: TGTGCCAGCAGTTCAGGTAGCGGGATTTACTACAATGAGCAGTTCTTC.

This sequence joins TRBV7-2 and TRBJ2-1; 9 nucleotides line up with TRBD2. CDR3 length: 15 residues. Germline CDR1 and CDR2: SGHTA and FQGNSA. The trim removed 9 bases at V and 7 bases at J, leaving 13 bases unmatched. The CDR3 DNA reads TGTGCCAGTACGATAAGTCTAGCGGGAAGGAATGAGCAGTTCTTC. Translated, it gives CASTISLAGRNEQFF.

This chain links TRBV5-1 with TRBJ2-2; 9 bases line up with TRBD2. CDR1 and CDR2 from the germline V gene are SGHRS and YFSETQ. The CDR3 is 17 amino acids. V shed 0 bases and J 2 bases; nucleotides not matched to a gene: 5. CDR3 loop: CASSLGLADLNTGELFF. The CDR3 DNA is TGCGCCAGCAGCTTGGGACTAGCGGACCTCAACACCGGGGAGCTGTTTTTT. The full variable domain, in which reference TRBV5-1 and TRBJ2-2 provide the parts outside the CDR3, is KAGVTQTPRYLIKTRGQQVTLSCSPISGHRSVSWYQQTPGQGLQFLFEYFSETQRNKGNFPGRFSGRQFSNSRSEMNVSTLELGDSALYLCASSLGLADLNTGELFFGEGSRLTVL.

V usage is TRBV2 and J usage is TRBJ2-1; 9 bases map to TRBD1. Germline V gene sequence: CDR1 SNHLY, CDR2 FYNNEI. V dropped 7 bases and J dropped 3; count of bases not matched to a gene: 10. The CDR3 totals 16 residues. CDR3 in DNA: TGTGCCAGCATAAATAAAGGGACAGGGATCTACAATGAGCAGTTCTTC. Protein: CASINKGTGIYNEQFF.